Below, 9 T cell receptor beta chains from the same sample are listed, as sequenced in a study of blood T cell repertoires in COVID-19. Profiled with immunoSEQ multiplex PCR; TCRdb holds only in-frame clones, not every one. The table has some 99,000 clones, 84% seen once. Sequencing was performed on peripheral blood. The receptors were sampled from a woman aged 80 or over with active or convalescent COVID-19.

The chain recombines TRBV19 with TRBJ1-1; perhaps TRBD1 as D (5 bases). Trimming pared 8 bases from V and 4 bases from J, leaving 14 bases between. CDR1 is LNHDA and CDR2 is SQIVND in the germline V gene (reference sequence). CDR3 length: 13 amino acids. The CDR3: CASGTQGGTEAFF. The CDR3 DNA reads as TGTGCCAGTGGAACCCAGGGAGGCACTGAAGCTTTCTTT.

This chain connects TRBV5-1 to TRBJ2-2, with a tentative D call TRBD2 (6 bases). Germline assignment: CDR1 SGHRS and CDR2 YFSETQ. The CDR3 extends over 16 amino acids. V was trimmed by 0 bases and J by 2 bases, leaving 11 bases between them. CDR3 residues: CASSLASSANTGELFF. The CDR3 bases are TGCGCCAGCAGCTTGGCCTCTAGCGCTAACACCGGGGAGCTGTTTTTT.

This chain uses TRBV3-1 (or the pseudogene TRBV3-2) with TRBJ2-6; D gene uncertain. This CDR3 has 15 residues. CDR1 and CDR2 (germline): LGHDT, YNNKEL (reference sequence). V dropped 5 bases and J dropped 0 bases, with 8 bases sitting between them. CDR3 nucleotides: TGTGCCAGCAGCACTGTAATCTCTGGGGCCAACGTCCTGACTTTC. It codes for CASSTVISGANVLTF.

The rearrangement links TRBV25-1 to TRBJ2-1, with 11 bases fitting TRBD2. Germline values: CDR1 MGHDK, CDR2 SYGVNS. The junction had 10 bases not matched to a gene; V was cut back by 5 bases and J by 4 bases. This CDR3 region has 17 residues. CDR3 sequence: CASSLPSGRPHYNEQFF. Written as DNA, the CDR3 is TGTGCCAGCAGTCTTCCTAGCGGGAGGCCTCATTACAATGAGCAGTTCTTC.

This chain joins TRBV4-1 and TRBJ1-6; 10 bases agree with TRBD1. The CDR3 is 15 residues long. CDR1 is MGHRA and CDR2 is YSYEKL in the germline V gene. The V and J ends lost 3 bases and 6 bases, in that order; junction bases with no gene match: 2. The CDR3 nucleotides are TGCGCCAGCAGCCAGAGGGACAGGGGTAATTCACCCCTCCACTTT. As protein: CASSQRDRGNSPLHF.

V gene TRBV19 combines with J gene TRBJ1-2, with D possibly matching TRBD1 (5 bases). The CDR3 runs to 15 residues. V was shortened by 3 bases and J by 3 bases, with 14 bases between the two germline ends. The germline gives CDR1 LNHDA, CDR2 SQIVND (reference sequence). CDR3 sequence reads: CASSMGLDSDYGYTF. CDR3 nucleotide sequence: TGTGCCAGTAGTATGGGGCTAGACAGCGACTATGGCTACACCTTC.

The rearrangement joins TRBV5-1 to TRBJ2-2; perhaps TRBD1 as D (5 bases). This CDR3 is built from 15 residues. Germline-derived CDR1 and CDR2 are SGHRS and YFSETQ. V was pared by 1 base and J by 3 bases, with 10 bases between. The CDR3 protein is CASSLPGPDTGELFF. The CDR3 DNA reads TGCGCCAGCAGCTTGCCAGGGCCGGACACCGGGGAGCTGTTTTTT.

The rearrangement uses TRBV11-2 and TRBJ2-7; TRBD2 agrees at 12 bases. Germline assignment: CDR1 SGHAT and CDR2 FQNNGV. V was clipped by 1 base and J by 3 bases; unmatched bases: 4. The CDR3 sequence is 16 residues long. CDR3 in amino acids: CASSLGLAGGIYEQYF. The CDR3 bases are TGTGCCAGCAGCTTAGGGCTAGCGGGAGGGATCTACGAGCAGTACTTC.

The chain carries TRBV28 and TRBJ1-5, with D possibly being TRBD1 (6 bases). V was cut by 8 bases and J by 3 bases, with 17 bases left in between. Looked up from germline, CDR1 is MDHEN and CDR2 is SYDVKM. The CDR3 has 15 amino acids. As DNA, the CDR3 is TGTGCCAGCGGCACCCCACAGGGTTACAATCAGCCCCAGCATTTT. This encodes CASGTPQGYNQPQHF.